This T cell receptor beta chain came from a study of blood T cell repertoires in COVID-19. Measured with immunoSEQ multiplex PCR; TCRdb has only the in-frame clones, and not every one. The top ten clones hold roughly 2% of a sample with 350,000 to 400,000 clones, more than 75% of them seen once. The CDR3 extends over 12 amino acids. Germline CDR1 SGHAT, CDR2 FQNNGV. V was shortened by 3 bases and J by 7 bases, with 9 bases between the two germline ends. Sequencing was performed on PBMCs or T cells enriched from blood (not recorded which). The chain is built from TRBV11-2 and TRBJ2-5, with a tentative D call TRBD2 (5 bases). The source of this sequence is a man aged 35 to 55 in a cohort exposed to, infected with or recovered from COVID-19 (not recorded which). The CDR3 DNA follows: TGTGCCAGCAGCTTCCCCCGGGGGACCCAGTACTTC. This translates into CASSFPRGTQYF.